This T cell receptor (beta chain) was found in a study of early T cells in non-severe SARS-CoV-2 infection. The wider study: Sequencing used unsorted whole-blood bulk RNA, so chains lack pairing. Study observations and caveats: There was a bias toward anti-spike CD8 responses in VDJdb matching, which missed private and CD4 specificities.

The TCR library protocol attached unique molecular identifiers to the individual cDNA molecules. TCRdb used MiXCR to reprocess the 5' RACE reads, holding one entry per CDR3 protein. The repertoire holds roughly 100,000 distinct CDR3 sequences, with 13% as singletons. This clonotype was counted at least ten times. Its specificity is unknown. CDR3 length: 17 amino acids. Per germline, CDR1 SGHDT and CDR2 YYEEEE. The V and J ends lost 1 base and 3 bases, in that order; junction bases with no gene match: 5. The receptor's source is an adult who was a healthcare worker with PCR-confirmed SARS-CoV-2 infection or an uninfected control (not recorded which). The sample was whole blood. This chain connects TRBV5-6 to TRBJ2-6; 9 bases match TRBD1. CDR3 region: CASSLRQGVNGANVLTF. The CDR3, as DNA: TGTGCCAGCAGCTTGCGACAGGGGGTGAATGGGGCCAACGTCCTGACTTTC.